The clone carrying this TCR beta chain was detected a few times. No antigen is known for it. The CDR3 totals 15 residues. The V end was cut by 0 bases, the J end by 0 bases, with 4 bases between. Germline V lookup: CDR1 SGHRS, CDR2 YFSETQ. PCR amplification relied on 60 Vbeta primers (plus 13 Jbeta primers). Assay used: immunoSEQ multiplex PCR; TCRdb lists only in-frame clones, some missing. Of about 170,000 clones in the sample, 62% were seen once. This sample was taken from a study of cytomegalovirus exposure and HLA in healthy donors. Study findings and constraints: A prior analysis recorded that most TCR beta V segments were productive about 90% or about 30% of the time. Analyzed later, association rates of TCRs varied across HLA loci, with DRB1 most and HLA-C fewest.

J is TRBJ2-6 and V is TRBV5-1, with no clear D. This sequence was found in a man aged 40-49 years in good health and CMV-seronegative. The sample taken for sequencing was PBMCs. Here the CDR3 reads CASSLELSGANVLTF. The CDR3 DNA reads TGCGCCAGCAGCTTGGAACTCTCTGGGGCCAACGTCCTGACTTTC.